This TCR beta chain was observed in a study of T cell responses to AZD1222 COVID-19 vaccine. The repertoire was sequenced with immunoSEQ multiplex PCR; TCRdb's copy has only in-frame clones and lacks some. Of about 100,000 clones listed, over 75% were seen once; the top ten hold 4.2%. This CDR3 contains 17 residues. J was trimmed by 5 bases and V by 0 bases; bases with no gene match: 5. Germline assignment: CDR1 MNHEY and CDR2 SVGEGT. The rearrangement uses TRBV6-2 or TRBV6-3 and TRBJ2-5; 14 bases fit TRBD2. The source of this sequence is an adult in good health. This specimen consisted of peripheral blood, obtained on day 0 of MenACWY control vaccination. Written as DNA, the CDR3 is TGTGCCAGCAGTTACTCGGGACTAGCGGGAGTAAGTGAGACCCAGTACTTC. Its protein product is CASSYSGLAGVSETQYF.